These 4 T cell receptor beta chains were all obtained from the same sample, sequenced in a study of blood T cell repertoires in COVID-19. Produced via immunoSEQ multiplex PCR; TCRdb's table is partial and in-frame only. The data show 130,000 to 150,000 clones, about 76% seen once. Sequenced: peripheral blood. Receptors were obtained from a man older than 75 with acute or convalescent COVID-19.

The J gene is TRBJ1-2, the V gene TRBV5-6; D gene ambiguous. Looked up from germline, CDR1 is SGHDT and CDR2 is YYEEEE. V lost 4 bases, J lost 5 bases, and 9 bases lay in between. The CDR3 sequence is 12 residues long. Here the CDR3 DNA reads TGTGCCAGCAGCCTCCTGGAGTATGGCTACACCTTC. This encodes CASSLLEYGYTF.

The CDR3 sequence is CASSGTGTGEKLFF. CDR3 in DNA: TGTGCCAGCAGCGGGACAGGGACCGGAGAAAAACTGTTTTTT. The V call is TRBV9, the J call TRBJ1-4; 8 bases align to TRBD1. The CDR3 runs to 14 residues. Germline trimming cut 3 bases from V and 8 bases from J; bases unmatched to any gene: 6. Germline-derived CDR1 and CDR2 are SGDLS and YYNGEE.

The V and J genes are TRBV29-1 and TRBJ2-5; perhaps TRBD1 as D (5 bases). The CDR3 runs 13 residues. V lost 4 bases and J lost 2, with 11 bases in between. The germline V gene encodes CDR1 SQVTM and CDR2 ANQGSEA. The CDR3, as DNA: TGCAGCGTTGTTGACAGTCTTCAAGAGACCCAGTACTTC. This sequence encodes CSVVDSLQETQYF.

The genes are TRBV30 and TRBJ1-6, with 8 bases matching TRBD1. V lost 3 bases, J lost 7 bases, and 2 bases stayed unmatched. The length of the CDR3 is 13 residues. Germline values: CDR1 GTSNPN, CDR2 SVGIG (reference sequence). CDR3 sequence reads: CAWRGQENSPLHF. In DNA form, the CDR3 reads TGTGCCTGGAGGGGACAGGAAAATTCACCCCTCCACTTT.